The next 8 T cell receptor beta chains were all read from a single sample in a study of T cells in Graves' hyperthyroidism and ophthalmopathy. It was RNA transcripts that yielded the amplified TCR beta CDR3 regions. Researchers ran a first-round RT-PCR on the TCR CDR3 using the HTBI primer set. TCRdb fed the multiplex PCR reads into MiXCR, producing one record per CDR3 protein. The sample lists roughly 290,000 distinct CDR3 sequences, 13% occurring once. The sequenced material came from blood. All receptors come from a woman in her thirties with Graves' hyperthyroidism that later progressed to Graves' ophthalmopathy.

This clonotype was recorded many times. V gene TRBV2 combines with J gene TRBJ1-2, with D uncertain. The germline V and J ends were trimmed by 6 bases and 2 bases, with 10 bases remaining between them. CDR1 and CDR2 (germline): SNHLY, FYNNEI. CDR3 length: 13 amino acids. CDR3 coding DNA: TGTGCCAGCAGGAGGGCCGGGAACTATGGCTACACCTTC. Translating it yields CASRRAGNYGYTF.

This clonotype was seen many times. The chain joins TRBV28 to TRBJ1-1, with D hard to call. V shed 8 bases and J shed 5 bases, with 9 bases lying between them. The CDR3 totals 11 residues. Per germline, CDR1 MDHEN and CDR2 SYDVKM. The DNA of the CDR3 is TGTGCCAGCTCCTCTTGGACTGAAGCTTTCTTT. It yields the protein CASSSWTEAFF.

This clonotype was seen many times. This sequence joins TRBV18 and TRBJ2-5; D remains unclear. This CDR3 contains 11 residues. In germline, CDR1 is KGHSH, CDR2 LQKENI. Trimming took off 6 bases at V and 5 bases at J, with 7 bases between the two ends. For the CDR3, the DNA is TGTGCCAGCTCCTTGAAGGAGACCCAGTACTTC. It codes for CASSLKETQYF.

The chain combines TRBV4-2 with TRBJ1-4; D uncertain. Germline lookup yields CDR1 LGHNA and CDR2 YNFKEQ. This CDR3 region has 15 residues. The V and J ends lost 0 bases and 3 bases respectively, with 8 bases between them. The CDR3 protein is CASSQDPVANEKLFF. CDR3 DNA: TGTGCCAGCAGCCAAGATCCGGTAGCTAATGAAAAACTGTTTTTT.

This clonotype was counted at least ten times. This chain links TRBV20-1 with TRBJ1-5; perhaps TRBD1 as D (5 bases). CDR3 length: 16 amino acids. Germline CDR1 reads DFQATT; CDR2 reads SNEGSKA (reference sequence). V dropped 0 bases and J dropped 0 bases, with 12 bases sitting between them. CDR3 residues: CSARDRKQVSNQPQHF. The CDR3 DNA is TGCAGTGCTAGAGATCGGAAACAGGTTAGCAATCAGCCCCAGCATTTT.

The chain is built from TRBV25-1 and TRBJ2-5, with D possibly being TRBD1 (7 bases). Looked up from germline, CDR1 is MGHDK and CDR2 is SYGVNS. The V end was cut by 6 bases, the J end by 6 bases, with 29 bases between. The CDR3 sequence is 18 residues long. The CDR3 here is CASRAKGGQTKKGKTQYF. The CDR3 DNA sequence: TGTGCCAGCAGAGCCAAGGGGGGACAGACGAAGAAGGGAAAGACCCAGTACTTC.

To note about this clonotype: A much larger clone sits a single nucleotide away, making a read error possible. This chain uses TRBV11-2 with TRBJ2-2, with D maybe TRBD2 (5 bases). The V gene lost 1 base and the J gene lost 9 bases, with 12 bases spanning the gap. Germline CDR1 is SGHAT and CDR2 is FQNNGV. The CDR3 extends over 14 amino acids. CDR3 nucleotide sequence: TGTGCCAGCAGCTTAGGCGGGTTGTCCAGGGAGCTGTTTTTT. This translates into CASSLGGLSRELFF.

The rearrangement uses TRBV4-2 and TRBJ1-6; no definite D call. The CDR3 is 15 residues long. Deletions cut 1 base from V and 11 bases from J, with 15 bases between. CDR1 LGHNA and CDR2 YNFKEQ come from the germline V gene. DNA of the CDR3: TGTGCCAGCAGCCAAGGAGCTTTCTCCTCAGCACCCCTCCACTTT. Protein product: CASSQGAFSSAPLHF.